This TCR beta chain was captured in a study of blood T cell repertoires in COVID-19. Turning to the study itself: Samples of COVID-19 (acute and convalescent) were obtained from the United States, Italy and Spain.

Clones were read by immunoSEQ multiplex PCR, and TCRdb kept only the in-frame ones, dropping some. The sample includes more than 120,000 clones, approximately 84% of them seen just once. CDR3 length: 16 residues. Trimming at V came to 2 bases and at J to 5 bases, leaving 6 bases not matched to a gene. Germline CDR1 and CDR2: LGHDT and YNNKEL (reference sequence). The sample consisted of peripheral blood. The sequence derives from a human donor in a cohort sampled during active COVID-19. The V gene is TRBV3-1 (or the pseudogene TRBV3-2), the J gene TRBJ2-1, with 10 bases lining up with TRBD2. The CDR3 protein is CASSQMLTSGNNEQFF. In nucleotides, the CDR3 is TGTGCCAGCAGCCAAATGTTAACTAGCGGGAACAATGAGCAGTTCTTC.